The 13 T cell receptor beta chains given below trace back to one sample, sequenced in a study of T-cell memory formation after mild COVID-19. TCRdb re-called the 5' RACE reads with MiXCR, one entry per CDR3 protein. Here the sample spans more than 85,000 distinct CDR3 sequences, approximately 10% being singletons. Material for sequencing was PBMCs or a T cell subset sorted from them (not recorded which). All receptors derive from a man in his late teens or twenties who had mild COVID-19 (a few samples of this study predate the infection). Cell type and time point are not known.

This clonotype was observed once. V is TRBV4-3 and J is TRBJ2-1, with D possibly matching TRBD2 (6 bases). Germline V gene sequence: CDR1 LGHNA, CDR2 YSLEER. The V end lost 4 bases, the J end lost 0 bases, and 16 bases lay between the germline ends. CDR3 length: 17 residues. CDR3 DNA: TGCGCCAGCAGCCCTGCTAGCGAATTGAGCTCCTACAATGAGCAGTTCTTC. It is translated as CASSPASELSSYNEQFF.

The rearrangement links TRBV7-6 to TRBJ2-2; unclear D gene. V lost 4 bases, J lost 4 bases, and 13 bases lay in between. This CDR3 has 15 amino acids. Germline V CDR1 and CDR2: SGHVS, FNYEAQ. CDR3 nucleotides: TGTGCCAGCAGCTCCCCCCCGCTTGGCACCGGGGAGCTGTTTTTT. Translated, it gives CASSSPPLGTGELFF.

This clonotype was detected many times. J is TRBJ2-2 and V is TRBV4-1; D tentatively reads TRBD1 or TRBD2 (6 bases each). Germline lookup yields CDR1 MGHRA and CDR2 YSYEKL. V shed 1 base and J shed 7 bases, with 13 bases lying between them. The CDR3 runs 15 residues. This CDR3 is CASSQGVGGGGELFF. In nucleotides, the CDR3 is TGCGCCAGCAGCCAAGGGGTAGGGGGAGGCGGGGAGCTGTTTTTT.

The gene calls are TRBV20-1 and TRBJ2-3; TRBD2 is a possible D gene (5 bases). Germline CDR1 DFQATT, CDR2 SNEGSKA (reference sequence). The CDR3 is made up of 14 amino acids. The V end lost 1 base, the J end lost 2 bases, and 10 bases lay between the germline ends. CDR3 in amino acids: CSARVRGITDTQYF. Here the CDR3 DNA reads TGCAGTGCTAGAGTACGGGGAATCACAGATACGCAGTATTTT.

The chain joins TRBV10-3 to TRBJ1-5; D is unresolved. Trimming removed 4 bases from V and 1 base from J, with 11 bases in between. Germline-derived CDR1 and CDR2 are ENHRY and SYGVKD. CDR3 length: 15 residues. The CDR3, as DNA: TGTGCCATCAGTGCGGACCTGATCAGCAATCAGCCCCAGCATTTT. Translation: CAISADLISNQPQHF.

This clonotype was counted only a few times. The chain is built from TRBV2 and TRBJ1-5; maybe TRBD1 (6 bases). This CDR3 contains 15 residues. Looked up from germline, CDR1 is SNHLY and CDR2 is FYNNEI. V lost 4 bases to trimming and J lost 0 bases, with 10 bases between them. In DNA form, the CDR3 reads TGTGCCAGCAGTGTATCAGGGGATAGCAATCAGCCCCAGCATTTT. Its protein product is CASSVSGDSNQPQHF.

The V gene is TRBV4-3, the J gene TRBJ1-1; possible D gene TRBD1, 5 bases. The CDR3 sequence is 17 residues long. The germline V gene encodes CDR1 LGHNA and CDR2 YSLEER. Deletions cut 0 bases from V and 0 bases from J, with 14 bases between. CDR3 in amino acids: CASSQDLAGRLNTEAFF. The CDR3 DNA reads as TGCGCCAGCAGCCAAGATTTGGCAGGGCGGCTGAACACTGAAGCTTTCTTT.

A few counts support this clonotype. V usage is TRBV24-1 and J usage is TRBJ2-2, with TRBD1 as a possible D gene (6 bases). From germline, CDR1 is KGHDR and CDR2 SFDVKD. Trimming left V 5 bases short and J 4 bases short, with 13 bases between. The CDR3 sequence is 15 residues long. The DNA for the CDR3 is TGTGCCACCAGTGGGGGCAGGGGCCTCACCGGGGAGCTGTTTTTT. Translated: CATSGGRGLTGELFF.

The genes are TRBV7-9 and TRBJ2-7, with 11 bases identical to TRBD1. This CDR3 spans 16 amino acids. Germline lookup yields CDR1 SEHNR and CDR2 FQNEAQ (reference sequence). After removal of 5 bases from V and 6 bases from J, the junction contained 12 bases not matched to a gene. The CDR3 loop is CASSHRDRGWRSEQYF. The CDR3 nucleotides are TGTGCCAGCAGCCACCGGGACAGGGGGTGGCGGTCCGAGCAGTACTTC.

This chain uses TRBV29-1 with TRBJ1-1; no clear D gene. Between the trimmed V and J ends, which lost 1 base and 0 bases, there was a span of 6 bases. CDR1 and CDR2 from the germline V gene are SQVTM and ANQGSEA. The CDR3 runs 13 residues. CDR3 nucleotides: TGCAGCGTTGAAGCTCCCCTGAACACTGAAGCTTTCTTT. Protein: CSVEAPLNTEAFF.

The V call is TRBV7-6, the J call TRBJ2-7; D is unresolved. The germline V gene encodes CDR1 SGHVS and CDR2 FNYEAQ. The CDR3 length is 13 residues. The V end was cut by 2 bases, the J end by 2 bases, with 7 bases between. CDR3 nucleotide sequence: TGTGCCAGCAGCTTATCAGGCGCCTACGAGCAGTACTTC. This codes for CASSLSGAYEQYF.

The rearrangement links TRBV6-5 to TRBJ2-2, with 7 bases identical to TRBD1. The germline gives CDR1 MNHEY, CDR2 SVGAGI. This CDR3 has 13 amino acids. With 4 bases clipped from V and 9 bases from J, the junction kept 5 bases outside the gene matches. The CDR3 bases are TGTGCCAGCAGTTTAACAGGGGAGAGGGAGCTGTTTTTT. Protein: CASSLTGERELFF.

The rearrangement joins TRBV4-3 to TRBJ1-1; D unclear. Germline CDR1 is LGHNA and CDR2 is YSLEER. V was trimmed by 1 base and J by 1 base, leaving 10 bases between them. The CDR3 spans 15 residues. DNA of the CDR3: TGCGCCAGCAGCCAAGGGGCCGGCCGGAACACTGAAGCTTTCTTT. Translation: CASSQGAGRNTEAFF.